This T cell receptor beta chain derives from a study of blood T cell repertoires in COVID-19. About the research overall: Samples representing acute and convalescent COVID-19 were sourced from the United States, Italy and Spain. T cells, B-cell-depleted T cells, or PBMCs supplied cDNA or gDNA.

The germline V gene encodes CDR1 SSHAT and CDR2 FNYEAQ (reference sequence). This CDR3 contains 18 residues. J gave up 7 bases and V 6 bases, and 16 bases lay outside the gene matches. Original processing methods: Amplification from reference gene primers served as the basis for estimated nucleated cell counts. Generated by immunoSEQ multiplex PCR, the TCRdb table keeps only in-frame clones and is missing some. The V and J calls and clone size were taken over from that table, and D and trimming were inferred from the DNA. This table holds about 70,000 clones, approximately 80% found once. Sequencing was performed on peripheral blood. The chain is built from TRBV7-7 and TRBJ2-5; 14 positions match TRBD2. This clonotype was sampled from a woman aged 70-85 years with acute or convalescent COVID-19. The DNA of the CDR3 is TGTGCCAGCAGTTCCGACCCCGGGACTAGCGGGAGTTTAGGGACCCAGTACTTC. It codes for CASSSDPGTSGSLGTQYF.